This entry lists 18 T cell receptor beta chains sequenced from one sample in a study of shared clonotypes between healthy human individuals. Profiling relied on immunoSEQ multiplex PCR, and the TCRdb table lists in-frame clones only, not all of them. Seen here are 450,000 to 500,000 clones, 81% observed once, and the top ten hold 10% to 15%. Specimen: PBMCs. Every receptor here comes from a woman aged 40 to 50 in good health. Some clones in this sample may be carry-over from other donors' samples.

This chain connects TRBV18 to TRBJ2-2, with 7 bases aligning to TRBD2. The V segment lost 3 bases and the J segment 1 base; nucleotides outside the gene matches: 5. CDR3 length equals 16 residues. CDR1 and CDR2 (germline): KGHSH, LQKENI. The CDR3 bases are TGTGCCAGCTCACCCCGGACTAGTAAGAACACCGGGGAGCTGTTTTTT. Its translation: CASSPRTSKNTGELFF.

The J gene is TRBJ2-1, the V gene TRBV15, with D tentatively TRBD2 (6 bases). Trimming pared 0 bases from V and 3 bases from J, leaving 9 bases between. CDR1 and CDR2 from the germline V gene are LNHNV and YYDKDF (reference sequence). This CDR3 has 15 residues. This CDR3 is CATSREGLFYNEQFF. For the CDR3, the DNA is TGTGCCACCAGCAGAGAAGGACTATTCTACAATGAGCAGTTCTTC.

This clone was observed a handful of times. The rearrangement uses TRBV13 and TRBJ2-7; 7 bases are a match to TRBD2. After removal of 0 bases from V and 2 bases from J, the junction contained 10 bases not matched to a gene. Germline V CDR1 and CDR2: PRHDT, FYEKMQ (reference sequence). The CDR3 totals 17 residues. In DNA form, the CDR3 reads TGTGCCAGCAGCTTAGGCGTTCGGCGGGAGAGGCCCTACGAGCAGTACTTC. This encodes CASSLGVRRERPYEQYF.

The V gene is TRBV6-1, the J gene TRBJ2-2, with D perhaps matching TRBD1 (6 bases). The CDR3 spans 17 residues. Germline V CDR1 and CDR2: MNHNS, SASEGT. V lost 4 bases and J 1 base, leaving 16 bases between the germline ends. The CDR3 loop reads CASSAPRQAVNTGELFF. CDR3 nucleotide sequence: TGTGCCAGCAGTGCACCCCGACAGGCCGTGAACACCGGGGAGCTGTTTTTT.

In the case of this clone: The same CDR3 is also encoded by other DNA sequences in this sample. The chain uses TRBV7-2 and TRBJ2-7, with 10 positions matching TRBD2. The V segment lost 1 base and the J segment 4 bases; nucleotides outside the gene matches: 4. There are 15 residues in the CDR3. The germline CDR1 and CDR2 sequences are SGHTA and FQGNSA. The DNA for the CDR3 is TGTGCCAGCAGCTTAGTGGCTAGCGGGAGTTACGAGCAGTACTTC. Translation gives CASSLVASGSYEQYF.

In this sample, this clone turned up once. V gene TRBV30 combines with J gene TRBJ2-5; D not certain. The CDR3 is made up of 11 amino acids. V lost 5 bases, J lost 5 bases, and 9 bases lay in between. Germline loops: CDR1 GTSNPN, CDR2 SVGIG (reference sequence). In nucleotides, the CDR3 is TGTGCCTGGGGTCCCCCGGAGACCCAGTACTTC. This encodes CAWGPPETQYF.

This sequence joins TRBV5-1 and TRBJ2-4; TRBD2 matches 7 bases. CDR3 length: 16 amino acids. J lost 0 bases, V lost 3 bases, and 6 bases had no gene match. Germline CDR1 is SGHRS and CDR2 is YFSETQ. CDR3 sequence (DNA): TGCGCCAGCAGCTACTCTAGCGGATTAGCCAAAAACATTCAGTACTTC. Protein sequence: CASSYSSGLAKNIQYF.

This sequence joins TRBV28 and TRBJ2-3; D remains ambiguous. From germline, CDR1 is MDHEN and CDR2 SYDVKM. V was trimmed by 3 bases and J by 7 bases, leaving 5 bases between them. The CDR3 extends over 11 amino acids. CDR3: CASSFGNTQYF. DNA of the CDR3: TGTGCCAGCAGTTTTGGTAATACGCAGTATTTT.

As concerns this clone: With only one base between it and a far larger clone, this is likely a read error. The chain uses TRBV29-1 and TRBJ1-2; D is unclear. This CDR3 is built from 11 residues. Germline-derived CDR1 and CDR2 are SQVTM and ANQGSEA. CDR3 in amino acids: CSESSNYGYSF. In DNA form, the CDR3 reads TGCAGCGAGTCCTCAAACTATGGCTACTCCTTC.

The chain joins TRBV6-1 to TRBJ2-1, with 8 bases fitting TRBD2. The CDR3 contains 15 residues. V lost 4 bases to trimming and J lost 3 bases; unmatched junction nucleotides: 5. Germline lookup yields CDR1 MNHNS and CDR2 SASEGT. CDR3 region: CASSVQAGDYNEQFF. CDR3 nucleotides: TGTGCCAGCAGTGTACAAGCGGGAGACTACAATGAGCAGTTCTTC.

This chain connects TRBV15 to TRBJ2-7; D is perhaps TRBD1 (6 bases). V was trimmed by 1 base and J by 1 base, leaving 11 bases between them. The germline CDR1 and CDR2 sequences are LNHNV and YYDKDF (reference sequence). The CDR3 extends over 15 amino acids. CDR3 residues: CATSRGGQTSYEQYF. The CDR3 nucleotides read TGTGCCACCAGCAGAGGGGGGCAGACATCCTACGAGCAGTACTTC.

This clone came up a few times. The chain links TRBV7-8 to TRBJ2-7, with 8 bases fitting TRBD2. Per the germline V gene, CDR1 is SGHVS and CDR2 is FQNEAQ. Germline trimming cut 1 base from V and 0 bases from J; bases unmatched to any gene: 5. CDR3 length: 16 residues. DNA for the CDR3: TGTGCCAGCAGCTTAGTACTAGCGGCCAGCTCCTACGAGCAGTACTTC. Amino acid sequence: CASSLVLAASSYEQYF.

The chain recombines TRBV18 with TRBJ1-4; D uncertain. CDR3 length equals 14 residues. The germline CDR1 and CDR2 sequences are KGHSH and LQKENI. V gave up 6 bases and J gave up 3 bases, with 11 bases separating them. This CDR3 is CASSSLASNEKLFF. The CDR3 DNA follows: TGTGCCAGCTCTTCTCTAGCCTCTAATGAAAAACTGTTTTTT.

The gene calls are TRBV5-1 and TRBJ2-5; D unresolved. Germline-derived CDR1 and CDR2 are SGHRS and YFSETQ. With 4 bases removed from V and 0 bases from J, the gap between germline ends came to 10 bases. This CDR3 has 14 amino acids. The CDR3 here is CASSPDGYQETQYF. The CDR3 DNA reads TGCGCCAGCAGCCCCGACGGATACCAAGAGACCCAGTACTTC.

This rearrangement joins TRBV19 to TRBJ2-5; 13 bases align to TRBD2. This CDR3 has 15 residues. V gave up 4 bases and J gave up 4 bases; unmatched junction bases: 3. Germline lookup yields CDR1 LNHDA and CDR2 SQIVND (reference sequence). The CDR3 is CASSRLAGGVETQYF. CDR3 sequence (DNA): TGTGCCAGTAGTAGACTAGCGGGAGGAGTAGAGACCCAGTACTTC.

This clone was seen a handful of times. The chain joins TRBV19 to TRBJ2-3, with 14 bases matching TRBD2. The germline V gene has CDR1 LNHDA and CDR2 SQIVND (reference sequence). V was pared by 5 bases and J by 6 bases, with 7 bases of the junction left unmatched. The CDR3 spans 16 residues. The CDR3 DNA sequence: TGTGCCAGTAGTCCCCTGACTAGCGGGAGGGCGGATACGCAGTATTTT. The encoded protein is CASSPLTSGRADTQYF.

This chain joins TRBV7-9 and TRBJ2-5; D is perhaps TRBD2 (5 bases). The CDR3 length is 14 residues. V was shortened by 3 bases and J by 5 bases, with 13 bases between the two germline ends. Germline CDR1 and CDR2: SEHNR and FQNEAQ (reference sequence). As DNA, the CDR3 is TGTGCCAGCAGCTTTACGGGAATTGCGGAGACCCAGTACTTC. Translating gives CASSFTGIAETQYF. Full variable domain (rest looked up from reference TRBV7-9 and TRBJ2-5): DTGVSQNPRHKITKRGQNVTFRCDPISEHNRLYWYRQTLGQGPEFLTYFQNEAQLEKSRLLSDRFSAERPKGSFSTLEIQRTEQGDSAMYLCASSFTGIAETQYFGPGTRLLVL.

The chain recombines TRBV28 with TRBJ2-2; 9 nucleotides align to TRBD1. V shed 6 bases and J 6 bases; nucleotides not matched to a gene: 5. The CDR3 sequence is 14 residues long. Per germline, CDR1 MDHEN and CDR2 SYDVKM. In DNA form, the CDR3 reads TGTGCCAGCAGCCACGGGACAGGGTCCGGGGAGCTGTTTTTT. Translating gives CASSHGTGSGELFF.